This paragraph covers one T cell receptor (beta chain) sequence. Its antigen is unknown. The data derive from a study of blood T cells in healthy people across ages. Study results and limitations: A greater number of naive CD4+ cells and higher diversity distinguished long-lived donors from aged donors. Across samples, TCR beta diversity tracked strongly with naive T cell percentage. CMV status of donors was not determined, possibly confounding expanded clonotype changes.

V was clipped by 4 bases and J by 4 bases, with 20 bases between them. The germline CDR1 and CDR2 sequences are MGHRA and YSYEKL. CDR3 length: 16 residues. For the second PCR, which ran for about 6 to 11 cycles, a sample-barcoded 5' primer and a J-beta primer mix were used. TCRdb reprocessed the 5' RACE reads with MiXCR, giving one entry per CDR3 protein. The data hold approximately 1,700,000 distinct CDR3 sequences, with roughly 43% observed a single time. Sequenced sample: blood. This chain links TRBV4-1 with TRBJ2-7; tentative D call: TRBD1 (5 bases). This receptor was taken from a human donor in good health. The CDR3 DNA reads as TGCGCCAGCAGCCCCGGGCCAGCCTCAGGGAAGTACGAGCAGTACTTC. Protein sequence: CASSPGPASGKYEQYF.